This T cell receptor (beta chain) stems from a study of T cells after yellow fever vaccination. This clonotype was counted between two and nine times. One entry per CDR3 protein, called by TCRdb with MiXCR from the 5' RACE reads. Counted here are a few hundred thousand distinct CDR3 sequences, under 25% occurring once; the ten biggest clones make up 13% to 15%. This CDR3 comprises 12 residues. V was cut by 5 bases and J by 3 bases, with 10 bases left in between. Looked up from germline, CDR1 is DFQATT and CDR2 is SNEGSKA (reference sequence). This TCR derives from a man younger than 45 who received the YFV17D yellow fever vaccine. The source was PBMCs, collected 15 days after the yellow fever booster vaccination. This sequence joins TRBV20-1 and TRBJ2-5; D is perhaps TRBD2 (6 bases). The CDR3: CSAWDSKETQYF. CDR3 nucleotides: TGCAGTGCTTGGGACTCAAAAGAGACCCAGTACTTC.